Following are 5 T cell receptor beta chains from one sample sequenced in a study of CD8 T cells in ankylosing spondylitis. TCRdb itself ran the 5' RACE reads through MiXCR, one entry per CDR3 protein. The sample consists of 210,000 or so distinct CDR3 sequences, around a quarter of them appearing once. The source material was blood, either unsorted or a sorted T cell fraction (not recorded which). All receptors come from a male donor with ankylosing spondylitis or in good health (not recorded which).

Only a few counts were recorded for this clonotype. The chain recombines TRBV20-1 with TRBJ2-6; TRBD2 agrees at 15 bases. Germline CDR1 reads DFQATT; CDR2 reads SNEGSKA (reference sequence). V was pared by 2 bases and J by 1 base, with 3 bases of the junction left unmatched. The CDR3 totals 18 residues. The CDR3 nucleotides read TGCAGTGCTAGAACGGGACTAGCGGGAGGTTCTGGGGCCAACGTCCTGACTTTC. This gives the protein CSARTGLAGGSGANVLTF.

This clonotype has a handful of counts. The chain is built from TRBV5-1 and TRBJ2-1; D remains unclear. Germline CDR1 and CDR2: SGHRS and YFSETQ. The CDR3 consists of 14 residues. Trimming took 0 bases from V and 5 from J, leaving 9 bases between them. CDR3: CASSLAVGDNEQFF. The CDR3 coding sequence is TGCGCCAGCAGCTTGGCGGTCGGAGACAATGAGCAGTTCTTC. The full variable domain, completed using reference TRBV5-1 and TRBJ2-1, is KAGVTQTPRYLIKTRGQQVTLSCSPISGHRSVSWYQQTPGQGLQFLFEYFSETQRNKGNFPGRFSGRQFSNSRSEMNVSTLELGDSALYLCASSLAVGDNEQFFGPGTRLTVL.

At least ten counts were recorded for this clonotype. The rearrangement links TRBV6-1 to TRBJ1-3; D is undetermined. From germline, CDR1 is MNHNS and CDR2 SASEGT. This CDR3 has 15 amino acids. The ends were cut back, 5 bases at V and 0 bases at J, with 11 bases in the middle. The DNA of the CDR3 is TGTGCCAGCAGTCAGGATTATGTCTCTGGAAACACCATATATTTT. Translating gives CASSQDYVSGNTIYF.

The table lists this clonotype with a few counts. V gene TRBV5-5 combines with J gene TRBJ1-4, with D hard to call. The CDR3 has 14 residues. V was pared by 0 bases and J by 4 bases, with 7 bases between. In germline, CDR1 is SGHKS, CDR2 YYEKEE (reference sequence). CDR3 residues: CASSLDQLNEKLFF. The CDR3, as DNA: TGTGCCAGCAGCTTGGACCAGCTTAATGAAAAACTGTTTTTT.

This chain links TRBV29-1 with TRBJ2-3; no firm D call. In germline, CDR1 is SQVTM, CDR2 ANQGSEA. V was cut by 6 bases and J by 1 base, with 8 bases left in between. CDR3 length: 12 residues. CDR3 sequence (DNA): TGCAGCGTGTCAATACGCACAGATACGCAGTATTTT. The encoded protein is CSVSIRTDTQYF.